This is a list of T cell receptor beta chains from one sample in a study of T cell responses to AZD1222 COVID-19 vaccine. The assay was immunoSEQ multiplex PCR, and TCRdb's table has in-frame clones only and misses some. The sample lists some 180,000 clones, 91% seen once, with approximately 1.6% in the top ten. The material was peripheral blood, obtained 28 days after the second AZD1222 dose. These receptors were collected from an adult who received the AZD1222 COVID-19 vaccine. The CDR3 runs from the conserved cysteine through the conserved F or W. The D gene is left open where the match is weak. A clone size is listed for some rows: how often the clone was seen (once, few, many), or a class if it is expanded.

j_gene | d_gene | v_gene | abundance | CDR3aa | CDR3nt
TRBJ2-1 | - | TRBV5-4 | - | CASSSRTRKDEQFF | TGTGCCAGCAGCTCCCGGACTCGAAAGGATGAGCAGTTCTTC
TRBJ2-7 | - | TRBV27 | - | CASTKRGRPYEQYF | TGTGCCAGCACCAAACGGGGGAGGCCCTACGAGCAGTACTTC
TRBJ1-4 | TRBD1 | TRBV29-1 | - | CSSMSQGDEKLFF | TGCAGCTCAATGAGTCAGGGGGATGAAAAACTGTTTTTT
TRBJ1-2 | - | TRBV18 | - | CASSPPGTYGYTF | TGTGCCAGCTCACCACCAGGGACCTATGGCTACACCTTC
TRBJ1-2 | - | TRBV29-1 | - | CSVERLERLGYTF | TGCAGCGTTGAAAGACTCGAGAGGCTTGGCTACACCTTC
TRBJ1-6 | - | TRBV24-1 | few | CATRDKNSPLHF | TGTGCCACCCGGGACAAAAATTCACCCCTCCACTTT
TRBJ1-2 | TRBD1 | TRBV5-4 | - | CASSPTGAYGYTF | TGTGCCAGCAGCCCAACAGGGGCCTATGGCTACACCTTC
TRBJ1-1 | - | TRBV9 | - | CASSVRGGRDTEAFF | TGTGCCAGCAGCGTACGTGGGGGCCGCGACACTGAAGCTTTCTTT
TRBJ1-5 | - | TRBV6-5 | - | CASQEGSQTNQPQHF | TGTGCCAGTCAGGAGGGGTCCCAGACCAATCAGCCCCAGCATTTT
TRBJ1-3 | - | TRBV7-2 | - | CASSLAGNTIYF | TGTGCCAGCAGCTTAGCAGGAAACACCATATATTTT
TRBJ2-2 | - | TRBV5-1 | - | CASSSSQGATGELFF | TGCGCCAGCAGCTCTAGCCAGGGAGCCACCGGGGAGCTGTTTTTT
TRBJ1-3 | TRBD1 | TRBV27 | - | CASSLSVQGAGNTIYF | TGTGCCAGCAGTTTATCGGTACAGGGGGCGGGAAACACCATATATTTT
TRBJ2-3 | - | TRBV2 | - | CASSELSLLGADTQYF | TGTGCCAGCAGTGAATTGAGCCTCCTTGGGGCAGATACGCAGTATTTT
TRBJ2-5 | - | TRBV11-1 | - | CASSLDPQETQYF | TGTGCCAGCAGCTTAGACCCCCAAGAGACCCAGTACTTC
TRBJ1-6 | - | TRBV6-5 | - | CASSRIGPESPLHF | TGTGCCAGCAGTCGCATAGGACCGGAATCACCCCTCCACTTT
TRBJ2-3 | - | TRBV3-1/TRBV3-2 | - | CASSRGSARLYF | TGTGCCAGCAGCCGCGGGTCCGCCCGGCTGTATTTT
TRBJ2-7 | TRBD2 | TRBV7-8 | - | CASSPGGGLDEQYF | TGTGCCAGCAGCCCCGGGGGGGGGCTCGACGAGCAGTACTTC
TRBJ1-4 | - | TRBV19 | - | CASSLGGFNEKLFF | TGTGCCAGTTCCCTCGGTGGGTTCAATGAAAAACTGTTTTTT
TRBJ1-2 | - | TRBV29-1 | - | CSVAPRQVPYGYTF | TGCAGCGTTGCTCCGCGACAGGTCCCTTATGGCTACACCTTC
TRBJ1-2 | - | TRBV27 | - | CASSPLGGVSGYTF | TGTGCCAGCAGTCCCCTCGGGGGGGTCAGCGGCTACACCTTC
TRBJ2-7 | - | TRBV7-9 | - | CASSSTLPHYEQYF | TGTGCCAGCAGCTCCACGCTGCCTCACTACGAGCAGTACTTC
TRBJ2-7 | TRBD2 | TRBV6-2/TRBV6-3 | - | CASSYPGRAEYEQYF | TGTGCCAGCAGTTACCCCGGGAGGGCCGAGTACGAGCAGTACTTC
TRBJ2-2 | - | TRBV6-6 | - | CASRAGGRNTGELFF | TGTGCCAGCAGGGCAGGGGGGCGGAACACCGGGGAGCTGTTTTTT
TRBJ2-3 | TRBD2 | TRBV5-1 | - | CASSLTSGHTDTQYF | TGCGCCAGCAGCTTGACTAGCGGGCACACAGATACGCAGTATTTT
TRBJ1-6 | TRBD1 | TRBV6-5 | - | CASSRDRGRSPLHF | TGTGCCAGCAGCCGCGACAGGGGGCGATCACCCCTCCACTTT
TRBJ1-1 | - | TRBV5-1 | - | CASSYPGNHNTEAFF | TGCGCCAGCAGCTATCCGGGCAACCACAACACTGAAGCTTTCTTT
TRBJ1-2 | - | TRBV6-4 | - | CASSDIADGGYTF | TGTGCCAGCAGTGATATCGCGGACGGTGGCTACACCTTC
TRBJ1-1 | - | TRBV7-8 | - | CASTSRDRNVNTEAFF | TGTGCCAGCACCTCCCGGGACCGAAACGTAAACACTGAAGCTTTCTTT
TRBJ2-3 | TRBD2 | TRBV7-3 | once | CASSSGGPIDTQYF | TGTGCCAGCAGTTCGGGGGGGCCTATAGATACGCAGTATTTT
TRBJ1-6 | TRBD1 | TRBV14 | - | CASSQDRGPYSPLHF | TGTGCCAGCAGCCAAGACAGGGGGCCTTATTCACCCCTCCACTTT
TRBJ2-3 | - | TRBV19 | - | CASSMTRRDTQYF | TGTGCCAGTAGTATGACGCGCCGGGATACGCAGTATTTT
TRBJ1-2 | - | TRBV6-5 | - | CASSLTVTSLIGYTF | TGTGCCAGCAGCTTGACAGTGACAAGCCTTATTGGCTACACCTTC
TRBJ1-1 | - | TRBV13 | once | CASTRFTEAFF | TGTGCCAGCACACGGTTCACTGAAGCTTTCTTT
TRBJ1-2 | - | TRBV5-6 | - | CASSLMGSNYGYTF | TGTGCCAGCAGCTTGATGGGCTCTAACTATGGCTACACCTTC
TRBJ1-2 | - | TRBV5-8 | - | CASSLVPGPYGYTF | TGTGCCAGCAGCTTGGTCCCGGGTCCCTATGGCTACACCTTC
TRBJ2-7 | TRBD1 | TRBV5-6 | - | CASSRDRVYEQYF | TGTGCCAGCAGCCGGGACAGGGTCTACGAGCAGTACTTC
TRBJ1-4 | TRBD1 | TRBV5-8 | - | CASSRYTGQALNEKLFF | TGTGCCAGCAGCCGCTACACGGGACAGGCCCTTAATGAAAAACTGTTTTTT
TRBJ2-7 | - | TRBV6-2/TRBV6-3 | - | CASSYSGVKDGSEQYF | TGTGCCAGCAGTTACTCGGGGGTGAAGGACGGATCGGAGCAGTACTTC
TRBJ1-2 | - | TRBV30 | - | CAWRQGVYGYTF | TGTGCCTGGAGGCAGGGCGTCTATGGCTACACCTTC
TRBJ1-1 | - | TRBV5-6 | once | CASSFGRSAAFF | TGTGCCAGCAGCTTCGGTCGGTCGGCAGCTTTCTTT
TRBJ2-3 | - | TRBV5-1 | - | CASSLTPVTDTQYF | TGCGCCAGCAGCTTGACCCCAGTCACAGATACGCAGTATTTT
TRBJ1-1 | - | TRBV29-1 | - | CSVEGAQEAFF | TGCAGCGTTGAGGGGGCGCAGGAAGCTTTCTTT
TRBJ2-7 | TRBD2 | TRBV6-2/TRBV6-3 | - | CASSYDKRGVYEQYF | TGTGCCAGCAGTTATGATAAGCGGGGGGTCTACGAGCAGTACTTC
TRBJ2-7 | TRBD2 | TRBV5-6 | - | CASSWGLATYEQYF | TGTGCCAGCAGCTGGGGACTAGCGACCTACGAGCAGTACTTC
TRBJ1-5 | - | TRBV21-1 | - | CASSRGLDSGNQPQHF | TGTGCCAGCAGCAGGGGTTTAGATAGCGGAAATCAGCCCCAGCATTTT
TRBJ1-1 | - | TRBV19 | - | CASSEGWNTEAFF | TGTGCCAGTTCCGAGGGCTGGAACACTGAAGCTTTCTTT
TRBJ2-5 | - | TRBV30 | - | CAWSEGRQETQYF | TGTGCCTGGAGTGAGGGACGACAAGAGACCCAGTACTTC
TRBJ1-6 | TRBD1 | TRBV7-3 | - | CASSSGTGTGSPLHF | TGTGCCAGCAGCTCCGGGACAGGGACCGGTTCACCCCTCCACTTT
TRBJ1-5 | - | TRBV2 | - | CAGGTANQPQHF | TGTGCCGGGGGAACGGCCAATCAGCCCCAGCATTTT
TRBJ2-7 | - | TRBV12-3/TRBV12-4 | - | CASAGTGWEQYF | TGTGCCAGCGCTGGGACGGGGTGGGAGCAGTACTTC